The rows below give T cell receptor beta chains drawn from one sample of a study of CD8+ T cells in alopecia areata. Only in-frame clones appear in the TCRdb table, and some are missing; sequencing was by immunoSEQ multiplex PCR. The table lists around 200,000 clones, roughly 53% of them singletons. Sample: CD8+ T cells sorted from blood, taken at week 24, from a patient treated with tofacitinib. Receptor source: a human donor with alopecia areata. CDR3s include the opening cysteine and the closing phenylalanine or tryptophan. D genes are given only for firm matches. Size values are once, few and many counts, or a class for expanded clones, and some rows have none.

.	TRBV6-5	.	TRBJ1-4	CATRGGGNEKLFF	TGTGCCACCCGAGGGGGGGGAAATGAAAAACTGTTTTTT
.	TRBV4-2	TRBD2	TRBJ2-5	CASSQAERGGSETQYF	TGTGCCAGCAGCCAAGCAGAGCGGGGGGGCTCAGAGACCCAGTACTTC
.	TRBV7-8	.	TRBJ2-6	CASGEGAGANVLTF	TGTGCCAGTGGAGAAGGGGCTGGGGCCAACGTCCTGACTTTC
few	TRBV29-1	TRBD1	TRBJ2-2	CSVELRGPGELFF	TGCAGCGTTGAACTCAGGGGGCCCGGGGAGCTGTTTTTT
.	TRBV19	.	TRBJ1-1	CASSPRTHEGTEAFF	TGTGCCAGTAGTCCACGCACCCACGAGGGGACTGAAGCTTTCTTT
few	TRBV6-5	.	TRBJ2-1	CASSYSTVNEQFF	TGTGCCAGCAGTTACTCGACAGTTAATGAGCAGTTCTTC
.	TRBV5-6	TRBD1	TRBJ1-4	CASSLEKLTGGSKLFF	TGTGCCAGCAGCTTGGAGAAATTGACAGGGGGTAGCAAACTGTTTTTT
.	TRBV7-2	.	TRBJ1-5	CASSSHRWGYSNQPQHF	TGTGCCAGCAGCTCCCACCGGTGGGGATATAGCAATCAGCCCCAGCATTTT
.	TRBV27	.	TRBJ1-2	CASSMGRHPSYGYTF	TGTGCCAGCAGTATGGGACGGCACCCTAGCTATGGCTACACCTTC
.	TRBV4-2	.	TRBJ2-5	CASSQEGPQETQYF	TGTGCCAGCAGCCAAGAAGGGCCCCAAGAGACCCAGTACTTC
.	TRBV7-8	.	TRBJ2-5	CASSPALRSYQETQYF	TGTGCCAGCAGCCCCGCCCTGAGGTCCTACCAAGAGACCCAGTACTTC
.	TRBV27	.	TRBJ1-5	CASRPVSQPQHF	TGTGCCAGCAGGCCAGTCTCTCAGCCCCAGCATTTT
.	TRBV30	.	TRBJ1-1	CAWIWVGGLNTEAFF	TGTGCCTGGATCTGGGTTGGGGGCTTAAACACTGAAGCTTTCTTT
.	TRBV25-1	.	TRBJ1-2	CASSQRGSEIYGYTF	TGTGCCAGCAGCCAACGGGGTTCTGAGATCTATGGCTACACCTTC
.	TRBV14	TRBD1	TRBJ2-7	CASSRTVTGAYEQYF	TGTGCCAGCAGCCGTACCGTTACAGGGGCCTACGAGCAGTACTTC
.	TRBV7-8	.	TRBJ2-7	CASILGPTPAYEQYF	TGTGCCAGCATCCTCGGACCTACCCCTGCCTACGAGCAGTACTTC
.	TRBV9	.	TRBJ2-5	CASSVYRGPQETQYF	TGTGCCAGCAGCGTATATAGGGGCCCCCAAGAGACCCAGTACTTC
once	TRBV6-5	TRBD1	TRBJ2-3	CASGQGPGLDTQYF	TGTGCCAGCGGACAGGGTCCCGGGTTAGATACGCAGTATTTT
.	TRBV6-1	TRBD2	TRBJ2-1	CASSGFGTSGEVRYNEQFF	TGTGCCAGCAGTGGCTTCGGGACTAGCGGGGAGGTACGTTACAATGAGCAGTTCTTC
.	TRBV5-6	TRBD1	TRBJ1-3	CASRLTGYSGNTIYF	TGTGCCAGCAGGTTGACAGGGTACTCTGGAAACACCATATATTTT
.	TRBV10-3	TRBD2	TRBJ2-1	CATRWEGLEQFF	TGTGCCACCAGATGGGAGGGGCTGGAGCAGTTCTTC
.	TRBV9	TRBD1	TRBJ1-2	CASSVYLDRELDGYTF	TGTGCCAGCAGCGTGTACTTGGACAGGGAATTGGATGGCTACACCTTC
once	TRBV11-2	.	TRBJ1-5	CASSSGDQPQHF	TGTGCCAGCAGCTCGGGGGATCAGCCCCAGCATTTT
.	TRBV2	.	TRBJ1-5	CASSDPMGSNQPQHF	TGTGCCAGCAGTGACCCAATGGGTAGCAATCAGCCCCAGCATTTT
once	TRBV30	.	TRBJ2-7	CAWSPDSNSYEQYF	TGTGCCTGGAGTCCTGACTCGAACTCCTACGAGCAGTACTTC
.	TRBV4-1	.	TRBJ2-3	CASSPGGLGATTDTQYF	TGCGCCAGCAGCCCCGGAGGGCTGGGGGCGACGACAGATACGCAGTATTTT